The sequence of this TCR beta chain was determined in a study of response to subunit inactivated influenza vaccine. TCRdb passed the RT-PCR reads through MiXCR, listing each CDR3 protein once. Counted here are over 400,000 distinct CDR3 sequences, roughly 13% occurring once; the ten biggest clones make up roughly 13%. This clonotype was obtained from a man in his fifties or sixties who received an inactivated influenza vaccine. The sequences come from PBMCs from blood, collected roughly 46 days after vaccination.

The CDR3 bases are TGCGCCAGCAGCGCACAGGGTTCCAGCACTGAAGCTTTCTTT. Amino acid sequence: CASSAQGSSTEAFF. The gene calls are TRBV4-3 and TRBJ1-1, with D possibly being TRBD1 (6 bases). The germline gives CDR1 LGHNA, CDR2 YSLEER. The germline V and J ends were trimmed by 5 bases and 4 bases, with 14 bases remaining between them. CDR3 length equals 14 residues.